This T cell receptor (beta chain) comes out of a study of shared clonotypes between healthy human individuals. Study conclusions and caveats: Rarefaction demonstrated incomplete sorted-subset sequencing despite large depth. Larger estimated richness was generally recorded for naive subsets relative to memory subsets.

In the authors' workflow: ImmunoSEQ junction-only sequences lacked quality scores, so their filtering differed. Profiled with immunoSEQ multiplex PCR; TCRdb holds only in-frame clones, not every one. V, J and clone size were drawn from that table, and D and trimming were deduced from the DNA. The table lists approximately 940,000 clones, 60% to 85% of them singletons. Of note for this clone: The antigen remains unidentified. The sample contains more than one DNA sequence encoding this CDR3.

CDR1 and CDR2 (germline): SGHTA, FQGNSA. This CDR3 is 14 amino acids long. V was trimmed by 1 base and J by 1 base, leaving 4 bases between them. Donation came from healthy HIV-negative adults that had no recent acute infections or vaccinations. The chain recombines TRBV7-2 with TRBJ2-2; no clear D. The sequenced material came from memory CD4+ T cells sorted from blood. Subset defined: CD45RA-negative fraction. The source of this sequence is a man between 18 and 35 years old in good health. This chain's CDR3 is CASSLGRNTGELFF. The CDR3 bases are TGTGCCAGCAGCTTAGGCAGGAACACCGGGGAGCTGTTTTTT.